This TCR beta chain is drawn from a study of regulatory T cells in long-lasting Graves disease. Notes on the study in general: Compared with new cases, persistent Graves' patients showed reduced TCR diversity.

This CDR3 is 14 amino acids long. The V gene's germline CDR1 is SEHNR and CDR2 FQNEAQ (reference sequence). Trimming left V 5 bases short and J 1 base short, with 11 bases between. In the case of this clonotype: Its target is unknown.

Noted time point: newly diagnosed GD, antithyroid drugs for less than 3 months. RNA from PBMCs was the source of the TCR library. HTBI primers from iRepertoire and Arm-PCR of CDR3 regions yielded the TCR beta libraries. MiXCR was run by TCRdb on the multiplex PCR reads, yielding one entry per CDR3 protein. The profile covers roughly 520,000 distinct CDR3 sequences, with 12% appearing a single time and 8.9% taken by the ten largest. This sample also appeared in a second study, on T cells in Graves' hyperthyroidism and ophthalmopathy. That paper notes: These patients, aged 18 to 65, had recently diagnosed hyperthyroidism lasting under 2 months. Most expanded thyroid clonotypes above 0.001 recurred in blood.

The origin of this receptor is a woman aged 25 to 39 with Graves disease. This rearrangement joins TRBV7-9 to TRBJ1-1, with D possibly being TRBD1 (5 bases). Source: peripheral blood mononuclear cells (PBMCs), taken at new diagnosis, from a patient treated with antithyroid drugs. The CDR3 spells CASSPTTANTEAFF. CDR3 sequence (DNA): TGTGCCAGCAGCCCGACGACAGCGAACACTGAAGCTTTCTTT.